These 29 T cell receptor beta chains were all obtained from the same sample, sequenced in a study of blood T cell repertoires in COVID-19. The table came from immunoSEQ multiplex PCR; TCRdb's copy has only in-frame clones and leaves some out. The sample records around 230,000 clones, approximately 90% being singletons. The specimen sequenced was peripheral blood. The receptors were gathered from a young man who had recovered from COVID-19.

V and J are TRBV5-1 and TRBJ2-1; D not certain. This CDR3 comprises 12 residues. The ends were cut back, 5 bases at V and 8 bases at J, with 11 bases in the middle. CDR1 SGHRS and CDR2 YFSETQ come from the germline V gene. For the CDR3, the DNA is TGCGCCAGCAGATTTGCGGTTGATGAGCAGTTCTTC. Translated: CASRFAVDEQFF. Looking up the rest from reference TRBV5-1 and TRBJ2-1 gives the full variable domain: KAGVTQTPRYLIKTRGQQVTLSCSPISGHRSVSWYQQTPGQGLQFLFEYFSETQRNKGNFPGRFSGRQFSNSRSEMNVSTLELGDSALYLCASRFAVDEQFFGPGTRLTVL.

In this sample, this clone turned up once. CDR3 coding DNA: TGTGCCTGGAATCGGGGGGCAGGGTATCGGACTGAAGCTTTCTTT. The encoded protein is CAWNRGAGYRTEAFF. This rearrangement joins TRBV30 to TRBJ1-1; a possible D gene is TRBD1 (6 bases). Germline assignment: CDR1 GTSNPN and CDR2 SVGIG (reference sequence). The CDR3 is 15 residues long. V was cut by 4 bases and J by 5 bases, with 20 bases left in between. Complete variable domain (other parts from reference TRBV30 and TRBJ1-1): SQTIHQWPATLVQPVGSPLSLECTVEGTSNPNLYWYRQAAGRGLQLLFYSVGIGQISSEVPQNLSASRPQDRQFILSSKKLLLSDSGFYLCAWNRGAGYRTEAFFGQGTRLTVV.

This clone showed up just once. The genes are TRBV7-2 and TRBJ1-5; maybe TRBD1 (6 bases). CDR1 is SGHTA and CDR2 is FQGNSA in the germline V gene. The CDR3 has 18 amino acids. Trimming removed 3 bases from V and 2 bases from J, with 20 bases in between. The CDR3 bases are TGTGCCAGCAGCTTTCTAGGGCAGGGGTTGATGGGCAATCAGCCCCAGCATTTT. Its translation is CASSFLGQGLMGNQPQHF.

The count of this clone is one. The chain uses TRBV7-2 and TRBJ2-5; D might be TRBD2 (5 bases). Trimming left V 1 base short and J 5 bases short, with 11 bases between. The germline CDR1 and CDR2 sequences are SGHTA and FQGNSA. The CDR3 runs to 14 residues. CDR3 sequence (DNA): TGTGCCAGCAGCTTAGGAGGGTACGGGGAGACCCAGTACTTC. The encoded protein is CASSLGGYGETQYF.

This clone was recorded only once. This chain joins TRBV14 and TRBJ1-6; TRBD1 aligns across 7 bases. V was clipped by 4 bases and J by 4 bases; unmatched bases: 1. The germline gives CDR1 SGHDN, CDR2 FVKESK. The CDR3 extends over 14 amino acids. CDR3 sequence: CASSRTGYNSPLHF. For the CDR3, the DNA is TGTGCCAGCAGCCGGACAGGTTATAATTCACCCCTCCACTTT.

The rearrangement joins TRBV7-2 to TRBJ2-5; 7 nucleotides align to TRBD2. The CDR3 has 14 amino acids. The V gene end was trimmed by 8 bases and the J gene end by 4 bases; junction bases not matched to a gene: 10. The germline V gene has CDR1 SGHTA and CDR2 FQGNSA. This CDR3 reads CASGSTSDRETQYF. CDR3 DNA sequence: TGTGCCAGCGGTTCTACTAGCGATAGAGAGACCCAGTACTTC.

This chain joins TRBV2 and TRBJ2-1; 7 nucleotides align to TRBD1. This CDR3 spans 13 amino acids. The germline CDR1 and CDR2 sequences are SNHLY and FYNNEI. V lost 5 bases to trimming and J lost 5 bases; unmatched junction nucleotides: 3. CDR3 residues: CASSQDRDNEQFF. The CDR3 DNA sequence: TGTGCCAGCAGTCAAGACAGGGACAATGAGCAGTTCTTC.

This clone was observed a handful of times. The chain has TRBV19 and TRBJ2-7, with 10 nucleotides matching TRBD1. The CDR3 loop spans 15 amino acids. Losses at the gene ends were 5 bases for V and 4 bases for J; bases not matched to a gene: 8. Germline V gene data show CDR1 as LNHDA and CDR2 as SQIVND (reference sequence). The CDR3 bases are TGTGCCAGTAGTCGACTCGGGACAGGGGTTTACGAGCAGTACTTC. Amino acid sequence: CASSRLGTGVYEQYF.

Here the CDR3 DNA reads TGTGCCAGCAGCCGTCAGGGATCCACTGAAGCTTTCTTT. As protein: CASSRQGSTEAFF. The gene calls are TRBV7-8 and TRBJ1-1; TRBD1 might be the D (5 bases). This CDR3 region has 13 residues. Germline V gene sequence: CDR1 SGHVS, CDR2 FQNEAQ. V was shortened by 5 bases and J by 4 bases, with 11 bases between the two germline ends.

The V call is TRBV6-5, the J call TRBJ1-2, with 7 bases fitting TRBD1. V was pared by 9 bases and J by 3 bases, with 7 bases of the junction left unmatched. The CDR3 spans 13 residues. The V gene's germline CDR1 is MNHEY and CDR2 SVGAGI. The CDR3 region is CASREGQDYGYTF. The CDR3, as DNA: TGTGCCAGTCGGGAAGGACAGGACTATGGCTACACCTTC.

The chain couples TRBV2 to TRBJ2-7; maybe TRBD2 (7 bases). V lost 3 bases and J 6 bases, leaving 12 bases between the germline ends. From germline, CDR1 is SNHLY and CDR2 FYNNEI. The CDR3 has 13 amino acids. Here the CDR3 DNA reads TGTGCCAGCAGTGAGGGGGGGGCTCGCGAGCAGTACTTC. This encodes CASSEGGAREQYF.

This rearrangement joins TRBV10-1 to TRBJ2-7, with D perhaps matching TRBD2 (5 bases). The CDR3 is 15 amino acids. The ends were cut back, 6 bases at V and 0 bases at J, with 15 bases in the middle. The germline V gene has CDR1 WNHNN and CDR2 SYGVQD (reference sequence). CDR3 nucleotide sequence: TGCGCCAGCAGACCTAGGACGGGGAGCTCCTACGAGCAGTACTTC. Translated, it gives CASRPRTGSSYEQYF.

The chain carries TRBV3-1 (or the pseudogene TRBV3-2) and TRBJ2-6; D gene ambiguous. The CDR3 runs 14 residues. Per germline, CDR1 LGHDT and CDR2 YNNKEL (reference sequence). The V end was cut by 1 base, the J end by 7 bases, with 8 bases between. The CDR3 coding sequence is TGTGCCAGCAGCCAAGGATCGGTAGCCAACGTCCTGACTTTC. Translation gives CASSQGSVANVLTF.

CDR3 loop: CASSSKTGEPPGELFF. The CDR3 DNA follows: TGTGCCAGCAGTTCCAAGACAGGGGAACCCCCCGGGGAGCTGTTTTTT. The chain uses TRBV27 and TRBJ2-2, with 8 nucleotides matching TRBD1. Germline CDR1 reads MNHEY; CDR2 reads SMNVEV (reference sequence). Trimming at V came to 4 bases and at J to 6 bases, leaving 10 bases not matched to a gene. The CDR3 runs to 16 residues.

The chain joins TRBV9 to TRBJ2-7; 7 bases match TRBD2. The CDR3 consists of 14 residues. CDR1 is SGDLS, CDR2 YYNGEE, per germline. V lost 4 bases and J lost 2; bases outside the gene matches: 6. Here the CDR3 reads CASSSGGITYEQYF. DNA of the CDR3: TGTGCCAGCAGCTCCGGGGGGATCACCTACGAGCAGTACTTC.

The rearrangement joins TRBV6-2 or TRBV6-3 to TRBJ2-7; 8 bases are shared with TRBD1. With V trimmed by 5 bases and J by 6 bases, 0 bases remained unmatched. Germline loops: CDR1 MNHEY, CDR2 SVGEGT. CDR3 length equals 11 residues. The CDR3 DNA is TGTGCCAGCAGTGACAGGGGCGAGCAGTACTTC. Translating it yields CASSDRGEQYF.

The rearrangement joins TRBV6-2 or TRBV6-3 to TRBJ2-7, with 8 bases that match TRBD1. The CDR3 has 18 amino acids. V trimming: 6 bases; J trimming: 7 bases; junction bases outside the gene matches: 23. Germline V CDR1 and CDR2: MNHEY, SVGEGT. The CDR3 DNA reads TGTGCCAGCAGCCCTCGTCGATTCGGGACAGGCCCACCTTTAGAGCAGTACTTC. Translated: CASSPRRFGTGPPLEQYF.

V gene TRBV2 combines with J gene TRBJ1-5; 9 positions match TRBD1. In germline, CDR1 is SNHLY, CDR2 FYNNEI. V trimming: 5 bases; J trimming: 11 bases; junction bases outside the gene matches: 10. CDR3 length: 14 amino acids. In DNA, the CDR3 is TGTGCCAGCAGTCCCCGGGGACAGGGAAGGGCCCAGCATTTT. It codes for CASSPRGQGRAQHF.

In this sample, this clone turned up once. The chain employs TRBV9 and TRBJ1-2; the D gene is possibly TRBD1 (5 bases). The CDR3 consists of 16 residues. Germline V gives CDR1 SGDLS, CDR2 YYNGEE. Between the trimmed V and J ends, which lost 0 bases and 8 bases, there was a span of 20 bases. CDR3: CASSVVEGALVVGYTF. The CDR3 DNA is TGTGCCAGCAGCGTAGTGGAAGGGGCGCTAGTAGTAGGCTACACCTTC.

Only one count was recorded for this clone. The V call is TRBV7-2, the J call TRBJ1-2, with a weak D call TRBD1 (5 bases). V lost 0 bases, J lost 8 bases, and 19 bases lay in between. Germline V CDR1 and CDR2: SGHTA, FQGNSA. The CDR3 length is 16 residues. In DNA, the CDR3 is TGTGCCAGCAGCTTAGCTCCAACAAGGGGATTGGAAGGCTACACCTTC. It encodes CASSLAPTRGLEGYTF.

The chain employs TRBV6-2 or TRBV6-3 and TRBJ1-1; D is uncertain. The CDR3 spans 12 residues. Germline CDR1 is MNHEY and CDR2 is SVGEGT. With 0 bases removed from V and 12 bases from J, the gap between germline ends came to 11 bases. The CDR3 loop is CASSYSGPSPFF. The CDR3 bases are TGTGCCAGCAGTTACTCTGGGCCTTCCCCTTTCTTT.

Of note for this clone: This specimen includes other DNA sequences encoding the same CDR3. The rearrangement uses TRBV5-1 and TRBJ2-3; 12 nucleotides match TRBD2. CDR1 SGHRS and CDR2 YFSETQ come from the germline V gene. J was trimmed by 6 bases and V by 0 bases; bases with no gene match: 2. The CDR3 is made up of 15 amino acids. The CDR3 sequence is CASSLDTSGGDTQYF. The CDR3 DNA reads TGCGCCAGCAGCTTGGATACTAGCGGGGGGGATACGCAGTATTTT.

The rearrangement uses TRBV15 and TRBJ2-2; weak D call: TRBD1 (6 bases). With 0 bases removed from V and 11 bases from J, the gap between germline ends came to 19 bases. Germline CDR1 reads LNHNV; CDR2 reads YYDKDF (reference sequence). The CDR3 extends over 16 amino acids. The chain's CDR3 is CATSRDSGTHFGELFF. The CDR3 bases are TGTGCCACCAGCAGAGATTCCGGGACACACTTTGGAGAGCTGTTTTTT.

The CDR3 protein is CASSHRWGRALWEQYF. In nucleotides, the CDR3 is TGTGCCAGCAGCCACCGGTGGGGGCGCGCTCTATGGGAGCAGTACTTC. V gene TRBV5-6 combines with J gene TRBJ2-7; tentatively, D is TRBD1 (6 bases). The V end lost 4 bases, the J end lost 7 bases, and 24 bases lay between the germline ends. This CDR3 is built from 16 residues. CDR1 SGHDT and CDR2 YYEEEE come from the germline V gene.

This chain connects TRBV10-3 to TRBJ1-4; D gene uncertain. V shed 6 bases and J shed 7 bases, with 9 bases lying between them. CDR1 is ENHRY and CDR2 is SYGVKD in the germline V gene. There are 12 residues in the CDR3. CDR3 in amino acids: CAISSAREKLFF. DNA for the CDR3: TGTGCCATCAGCAGCGCCCGTGAAAAACTGTTTTTT.

The gene calls are TRBV6-5 and TRBJ1-6, with D unresolved. CDR1 is MNHEY and CDR2 is SVGAGI in the germline V gene. Trimming took off 2 bases at V and 9 bases at J, with 17 bases between the two ends. This CDR3 has 16 residues. CDR3 sequence (DNA): TGTGCCAGCAGTTACCGGGGATCGCAATGGAGTTCACCCCTCCACTTT. Translating it yields CASSYRGSQWSSPLHF.

The chain uses TRBV7-9 and TRBJ2-7; 8 nucleotides match TRBD2. Germline-derived CDR1 and CDR2 are SEHNR and FQNEAQ (reference sequence). V was clipped by 5 bases and J by 4 bases; unmatched bases: 13. The CDR3 consists of 16 residues. This chain's CDR3 is CASSLSLSGGPYEQYF. The DNA for the CDR3 is TGTGCCAGCAGCCTTAGCTTATCGGGGGGGCCGTACGAGCAGTACTTC.

This chain links TRBV15 with TRBJ2-7; D remains ambiguous. Germline V gene sequence: CDR1 LNHNV, CDR2 YYDKDF (reference sequence). The CDR3 has 12 residues. Trimming took off 3 bases at V and 1 base at J, with 4 bases between the two ends. CDR3 sequence: CATSSLSYEQYF. CDR3 DNA sequence: TGTGCCACCAGCAGTCTTTCCTACGAGCAGTACTTC. The full variable domain, with the rest looked up from reference TRBV15 and TRBJ2-7, is DAMVIQNPRYQVTQFGKPVTLSCSQTLNHNVMYWYQQKSSQAPKLLFHYYDKDFNNEADTPDNFQSRRPNTSFCFLDIRSPGLGDTAMYLCATSSLSYEQYFGPGTRLTVT.

Only a few counts were recorded for this clone. This chain connects TRBV4-2 to TRBJ1-1, with D hard to call. CDR1 is LGHNA and CDR2 is YNFKEQ in the germline V gene. Between the trimmed V and J ends, which lost 0 bases and 0 bases, there was a span of 11 bases. The CDR3 loop spans 16 amino acids. The CDR3 sequence is CASSQEFRQMNTEAFF. Written as DNA, the CDR3 is TGTGCCAGCAGCCAAGAATTCAGGCAGATGAACACTGAAGCTTTCTTT.